This T cell receptor (beta chain) is drawn from a study of blood T cell repertoires in COVID-19 (TCRdb year 2020). Study-level background: Samples from collaborators originated in the United States, Italy and Spain and spanned both the acute and convalescent phases of COVID-19. The material from the prospective study consisted of cDNA or gDNA derived from T cells, B-cell-depleted T cells, or PBMCs. Subjects who had been exposed to COVID-19, were actively infected with it, or had recovered from it provided the deeply sampled blood TCRbeta repertoires that made up the dataset. The repertoires were made available in a free public database intended to serve as a resource for research on the immune response to SARS-CoV-2. The samples were drawn from the first 160 participants of the ongoing ImmuneRACE study and from over 950 subjects provided by 6 global collaborators. Nearly every sample came with metadata listing a de-identified subject ID, COVID-19 status, age in years and sex. Where available, HLA class I and class II types were taken from metadata supplied by the sample provider and were not determined by assay-based typing. General findings and caveats noted by the study authors: The amount of clinical and demographic metadata varied by source and participant and was provided uncurated.

Comment on this clone: Its cognate antigen has yet to be identified. One base away there is no much larger clone; base qualities are not given.

TCRbeta CDR3 regions were amplified from genomic DNA using the immunoSEQ Assay, a bias-controlled multiplex PCR. Per the original workflow: Within the assay, amplification of reference gene primers was used to estimate how many nucleated cells each sample contained. Sequence reads were collapsed and filtered to measure the absolute abundance of every unique TCRbeta CDR3 rearrangement. For each sample, productive Simpson clonality was calculated as the square root of Simpson's diversity index across productive rearrangements. TCRdb re-hosts the immuneACCESS table, in-frame sequences only. Its copies lack some clones; in the studies checked, an unresolved V gene accounts for under half of them, and the cause for the rest is not known. The V and J calls and the clone size are those of that table, but D and trimming were determined from the DNA. The sample data list 100,000 to 150,000 clones, and around 89% of these were observed just once. The top ten clonotypes cover 2% to 2.5% of the sample.

Collaborating institutions collected whole blood in K2EDTA tubes following their own protocols. For TCRbeta analysis, collaborator samples were shipped as frozen whole blood, as isolated PBMCs, or as DNA extracted from either sample type. Germline trimming: 4 bases from V, 10 bases from J; junction bases outside gene matches: 10. As encoded in the germline V gene, CDR1 is SGHRS while CDR2 is YFSETQ. Spanning cysteine to phenylalanine, the CDR3 consists of 15 amino acids. Only the CDR3 portion is preserved as DNA: 45 bases, with reading frame beginning at the first base. The chain links TRBV5-1 with TRBJ1-6; 8 of the junction bases match TRBD1. This receptor was identified in a man in his 70s with active COVID-19. The material sequenced was peripheral blood. The CDR3 region: CASSPQGATGSPLHF. DNA sequence: TGCGCCAGCAGCCCTCAGGGGGCGACAGGATCACCCCTCCACTTT.